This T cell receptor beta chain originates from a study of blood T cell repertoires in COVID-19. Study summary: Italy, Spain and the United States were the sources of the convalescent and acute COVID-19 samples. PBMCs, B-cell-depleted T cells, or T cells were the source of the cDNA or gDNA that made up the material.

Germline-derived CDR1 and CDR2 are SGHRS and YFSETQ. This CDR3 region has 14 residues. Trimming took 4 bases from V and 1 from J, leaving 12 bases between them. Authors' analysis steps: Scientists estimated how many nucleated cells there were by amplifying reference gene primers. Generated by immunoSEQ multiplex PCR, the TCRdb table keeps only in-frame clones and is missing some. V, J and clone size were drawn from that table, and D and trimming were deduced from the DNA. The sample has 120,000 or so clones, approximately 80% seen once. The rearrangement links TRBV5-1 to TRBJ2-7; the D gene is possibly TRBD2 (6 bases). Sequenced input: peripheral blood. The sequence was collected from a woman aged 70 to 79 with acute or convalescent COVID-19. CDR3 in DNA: TGCGCCAGCAGCCTGATCGGGGGTTCCTACGAGCAGTACTTC. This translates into CASSLIGGSYEQYF.